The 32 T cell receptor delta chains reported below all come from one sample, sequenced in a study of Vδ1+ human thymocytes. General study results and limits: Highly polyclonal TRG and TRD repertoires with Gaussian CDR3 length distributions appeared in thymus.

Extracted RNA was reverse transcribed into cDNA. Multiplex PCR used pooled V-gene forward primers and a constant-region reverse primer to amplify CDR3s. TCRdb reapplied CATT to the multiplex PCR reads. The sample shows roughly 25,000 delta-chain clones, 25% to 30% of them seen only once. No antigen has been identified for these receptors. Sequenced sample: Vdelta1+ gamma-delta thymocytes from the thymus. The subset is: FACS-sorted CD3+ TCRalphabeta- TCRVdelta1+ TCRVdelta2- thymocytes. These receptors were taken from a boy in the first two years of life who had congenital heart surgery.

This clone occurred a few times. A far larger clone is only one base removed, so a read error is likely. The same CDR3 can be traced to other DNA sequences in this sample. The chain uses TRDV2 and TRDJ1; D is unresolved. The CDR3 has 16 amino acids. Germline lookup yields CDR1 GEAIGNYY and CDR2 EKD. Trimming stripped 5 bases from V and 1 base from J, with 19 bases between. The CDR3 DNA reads TGTGCCTGTGTCGAGGGGCCCTCCTCGTGCACCGATAAACTCATCTTT. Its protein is CACVEGPSSCTDKLIF.

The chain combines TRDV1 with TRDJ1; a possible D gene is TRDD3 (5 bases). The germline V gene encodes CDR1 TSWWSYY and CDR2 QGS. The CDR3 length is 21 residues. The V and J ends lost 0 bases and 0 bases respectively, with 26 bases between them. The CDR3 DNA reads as TGTGCTCTTGGGGAACTAGTTCGGGGACTTCGCGGGGGTCCGTACACCGATAAACTCATCTTT. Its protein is CALGELVRGLRGGPYTDKLIF.

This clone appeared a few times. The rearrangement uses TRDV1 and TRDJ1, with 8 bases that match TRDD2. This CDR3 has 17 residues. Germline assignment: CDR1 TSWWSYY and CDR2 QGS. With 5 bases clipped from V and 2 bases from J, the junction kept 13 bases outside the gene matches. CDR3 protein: CALGTPSYATPTDKLIF. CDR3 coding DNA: TGTGCTCTTGGGACACCTTCCTATGCTACCCCTACCGATAAACTCATCTTT.

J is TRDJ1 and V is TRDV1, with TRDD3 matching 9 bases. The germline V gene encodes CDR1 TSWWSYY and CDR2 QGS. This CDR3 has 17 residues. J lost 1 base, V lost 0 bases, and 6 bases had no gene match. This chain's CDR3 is CALGELGDTQSTDKLIF. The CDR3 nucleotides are TGTGCTCTTGGGGAACTGGGGGATACCCAGAGCACCGATAAACTCATCTTT.

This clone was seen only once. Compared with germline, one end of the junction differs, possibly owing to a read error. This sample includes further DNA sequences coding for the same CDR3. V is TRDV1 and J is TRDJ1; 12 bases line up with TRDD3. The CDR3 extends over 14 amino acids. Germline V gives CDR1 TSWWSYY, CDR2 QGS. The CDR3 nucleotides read TGCGCTCTTGGGGACGGTACTGGGGGATACCAACTCATCTTT. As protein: CALGDGTGGYQLIF.

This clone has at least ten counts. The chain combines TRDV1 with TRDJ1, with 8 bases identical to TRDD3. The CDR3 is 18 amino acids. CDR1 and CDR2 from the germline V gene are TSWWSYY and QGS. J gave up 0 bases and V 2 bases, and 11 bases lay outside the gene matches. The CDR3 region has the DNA TGTGCTCTTGGGGAAACTCTTCGTGACTGGGGGTACACCGATAAACTCATCTTT. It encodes CALGETLRDWGYTDKLIF.

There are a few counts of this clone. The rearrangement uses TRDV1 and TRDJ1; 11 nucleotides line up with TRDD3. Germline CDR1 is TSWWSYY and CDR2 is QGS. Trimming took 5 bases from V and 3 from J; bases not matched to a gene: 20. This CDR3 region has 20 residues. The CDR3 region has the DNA TGTGCTCTTGGGCCCTTCCCATCACCGCCGGGTGGGGGATACGCCGATAAACTCATCTTT. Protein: CALGPFPSPPGGGYADKLIF.

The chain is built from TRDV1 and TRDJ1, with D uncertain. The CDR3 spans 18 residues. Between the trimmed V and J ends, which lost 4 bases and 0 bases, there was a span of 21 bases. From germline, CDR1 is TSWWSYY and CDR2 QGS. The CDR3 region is CALGGFLSTGQYTDKLIF. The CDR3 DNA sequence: TGTGCTCTTGGGGGTTTTCTTTCTACGGGGCAGTACACCGATAAACTCATCTTT.

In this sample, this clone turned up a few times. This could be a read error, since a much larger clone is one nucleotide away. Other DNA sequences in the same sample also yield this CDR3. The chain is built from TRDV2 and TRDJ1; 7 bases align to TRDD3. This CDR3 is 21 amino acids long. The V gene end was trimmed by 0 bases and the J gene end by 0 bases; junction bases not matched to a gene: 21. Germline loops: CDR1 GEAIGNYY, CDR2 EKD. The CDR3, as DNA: TGTGCCTGTGACACCCGGAGCTGGGGGGTGCTGGGGGTCAAGTACACCGATAAACTCATCTTT. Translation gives CACDTRSWGVLGVKYTDKLIF.

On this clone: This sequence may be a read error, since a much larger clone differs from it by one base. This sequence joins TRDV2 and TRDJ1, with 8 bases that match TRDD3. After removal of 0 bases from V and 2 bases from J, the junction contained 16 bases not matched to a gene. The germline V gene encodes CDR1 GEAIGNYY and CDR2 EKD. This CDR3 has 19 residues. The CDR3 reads CACDTVILGGTNGTDKLIF. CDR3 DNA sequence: TGTGCCTGTGACACCGTTATACTGGGGGGTACGAATGGTACCGATAAACTCATCTTT.

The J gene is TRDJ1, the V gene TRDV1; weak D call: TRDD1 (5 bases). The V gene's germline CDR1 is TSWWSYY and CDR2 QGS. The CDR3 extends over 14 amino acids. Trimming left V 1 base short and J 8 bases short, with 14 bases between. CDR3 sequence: CALGEQIPHTKLIF. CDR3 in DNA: TGTGCTCTTGGGGAACAAATACCCCACACGAAACTCATCTTT.

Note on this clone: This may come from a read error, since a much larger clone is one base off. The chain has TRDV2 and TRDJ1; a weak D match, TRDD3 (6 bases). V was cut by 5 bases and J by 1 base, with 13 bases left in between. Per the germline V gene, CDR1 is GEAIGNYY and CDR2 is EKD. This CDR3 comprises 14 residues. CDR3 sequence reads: CACAAWGPTDKLIF. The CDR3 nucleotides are TGTGCCTGTGCCGCTTGGGGGCCCACCGATAAACTCATCTTT.

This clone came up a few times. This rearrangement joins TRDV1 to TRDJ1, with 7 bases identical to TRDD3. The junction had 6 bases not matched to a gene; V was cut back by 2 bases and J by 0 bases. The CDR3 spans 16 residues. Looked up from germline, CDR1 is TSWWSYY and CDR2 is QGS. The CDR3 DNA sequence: TGTGCTCTTGGGGAAAATGGGGGAGGGTACACCGATAAACTCATCTTT. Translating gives CALGENGGGYTDKLIF.

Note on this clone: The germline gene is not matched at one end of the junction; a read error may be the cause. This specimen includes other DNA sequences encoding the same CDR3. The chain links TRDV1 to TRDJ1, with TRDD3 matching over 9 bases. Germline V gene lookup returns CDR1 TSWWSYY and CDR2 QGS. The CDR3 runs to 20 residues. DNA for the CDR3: TGTGCTCTTGGGGATATTTCTCCTCTCCTGGGGGATGGGTACACCGATAAACTTATCTTT. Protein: CALGDISPLLGDGYTDKLIF.

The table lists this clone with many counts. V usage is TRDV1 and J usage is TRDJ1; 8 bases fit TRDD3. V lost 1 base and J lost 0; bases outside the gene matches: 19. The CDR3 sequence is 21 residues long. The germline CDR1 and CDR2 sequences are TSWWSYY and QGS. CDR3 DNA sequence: TGTGCTCTTGGGGAACCGAAGGCCTTCCCGACCCTACTGGGGGACACCGATAAACTCATCTTT. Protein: CALGEPKAFPTLLGDTDKLIF.

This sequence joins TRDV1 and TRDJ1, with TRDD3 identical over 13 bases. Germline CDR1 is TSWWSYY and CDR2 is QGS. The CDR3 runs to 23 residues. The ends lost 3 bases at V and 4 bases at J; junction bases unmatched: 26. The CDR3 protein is CALGDSSGYRSTGGYAAIDKLIF. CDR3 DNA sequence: TGTGCTCTTGGGGATTCATCGGGTTACCGAAGTACTGGGGGATACGCGGCTATCGATAAACTCATCTTT.

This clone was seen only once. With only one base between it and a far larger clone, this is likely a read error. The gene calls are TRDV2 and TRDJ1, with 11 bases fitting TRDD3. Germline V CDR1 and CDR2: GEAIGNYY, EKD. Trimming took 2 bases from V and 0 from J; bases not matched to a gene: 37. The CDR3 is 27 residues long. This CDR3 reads CACDNAEYSLPDIPITGGYRNTDKLIF. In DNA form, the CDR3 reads TGTGCCTGTGACAACGCGGAATACAGCCTTCCGGACATCCCTATTACTGGGGGATATCGGAACACCGATAAACTCATCTTT.

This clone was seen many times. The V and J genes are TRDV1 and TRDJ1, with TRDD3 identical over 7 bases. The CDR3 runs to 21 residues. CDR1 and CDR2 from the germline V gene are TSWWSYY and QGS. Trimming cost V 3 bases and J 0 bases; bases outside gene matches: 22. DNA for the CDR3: TGTGCTCTTGGGGACCATTCCCGCCTGGGGGGTGAAGGGATTAACACCGATAAACTCATCTTT. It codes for CALGDHSRLGGEGINTDKLIF.

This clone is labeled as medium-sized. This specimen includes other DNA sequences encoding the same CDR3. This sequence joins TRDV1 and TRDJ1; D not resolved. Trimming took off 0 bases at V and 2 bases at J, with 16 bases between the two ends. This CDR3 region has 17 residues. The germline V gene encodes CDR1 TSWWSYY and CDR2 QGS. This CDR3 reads CALGELPRSRPTDKLIF. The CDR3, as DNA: TGTGCTCTTGGGGAACTTCCGAGGAGTAGGCCAACCGATAAACTCATCTTT.

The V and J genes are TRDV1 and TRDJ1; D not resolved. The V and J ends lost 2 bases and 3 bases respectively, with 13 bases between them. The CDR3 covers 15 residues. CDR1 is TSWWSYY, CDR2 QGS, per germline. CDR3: CALGELMRGSDKLIF. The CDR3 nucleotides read TGTGCTCTTGGGGAATTAATGCGCGGTTCCGATAAACTCATCTTT.

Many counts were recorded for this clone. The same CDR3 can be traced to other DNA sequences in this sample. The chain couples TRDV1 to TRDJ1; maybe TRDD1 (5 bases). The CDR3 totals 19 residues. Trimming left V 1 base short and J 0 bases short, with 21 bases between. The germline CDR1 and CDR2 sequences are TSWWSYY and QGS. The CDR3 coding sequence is TGTGCTCTTGGGGAACGGAAATCGCTAGGTTACTGTAACACCGATAAACTCATCTTT. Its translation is CALGERKSLGYCNTDKLIF.

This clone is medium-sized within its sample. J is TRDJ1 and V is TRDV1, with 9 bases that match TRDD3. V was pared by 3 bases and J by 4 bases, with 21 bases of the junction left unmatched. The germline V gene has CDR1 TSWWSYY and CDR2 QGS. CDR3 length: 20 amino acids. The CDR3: CALGDPVVRSWGIPLDKLIF. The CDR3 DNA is TGTGCTCTTGGGGACCCGGTAGTACGCTCCTGGGGGATCCCTCTCGATAAACTCATCTTT.

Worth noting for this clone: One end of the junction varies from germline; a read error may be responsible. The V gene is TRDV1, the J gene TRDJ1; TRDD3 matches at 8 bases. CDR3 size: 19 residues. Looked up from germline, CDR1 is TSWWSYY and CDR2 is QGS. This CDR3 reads CALGEPFPLGVQYTDKLIF. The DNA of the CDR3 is TGTGCCCTTGGGGAACCTTTTCCACTGGGGGTCCAGTACACCGATAAACTCATCTTT.

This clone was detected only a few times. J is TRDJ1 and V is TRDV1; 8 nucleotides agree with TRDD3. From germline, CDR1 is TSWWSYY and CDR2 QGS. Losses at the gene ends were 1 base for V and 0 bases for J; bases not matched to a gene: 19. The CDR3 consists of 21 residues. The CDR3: CALGERPPSHTGGIYTDKLIF. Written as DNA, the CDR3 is TGTGCTCTTGGGGAACGGCCCCCTTCCCATACTGGGGGGATATACACCGATAAACTCATCTTT.

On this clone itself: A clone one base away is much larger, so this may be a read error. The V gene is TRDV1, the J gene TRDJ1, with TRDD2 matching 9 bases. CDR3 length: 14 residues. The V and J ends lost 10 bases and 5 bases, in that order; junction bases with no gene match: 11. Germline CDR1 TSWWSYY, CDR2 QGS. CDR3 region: CAHALPTLTDKLIF. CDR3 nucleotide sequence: TGTGCTCATGCCCTTCCTACTCTCACGGATAAACTCATCTTT.

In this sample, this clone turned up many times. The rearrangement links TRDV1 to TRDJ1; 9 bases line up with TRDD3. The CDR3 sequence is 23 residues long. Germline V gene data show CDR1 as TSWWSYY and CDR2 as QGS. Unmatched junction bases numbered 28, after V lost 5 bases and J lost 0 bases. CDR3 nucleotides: TGTGCTCTTGGGCTCCCCCTGGGTCAGTCCTACGTACTGGGGGACGTGTACACCGATAAACTCATCTTT. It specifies CALGLPLGQSYVLGDVYTDKLIF.

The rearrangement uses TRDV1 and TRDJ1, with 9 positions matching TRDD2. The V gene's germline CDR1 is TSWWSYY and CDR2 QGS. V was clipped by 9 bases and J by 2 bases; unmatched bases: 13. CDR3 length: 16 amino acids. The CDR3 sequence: CALARPAFLRTDKLIF. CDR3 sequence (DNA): TGTGCTCTCGCCCGCCCGGCCTTCCTACGAACCGATAAACTCATCTTT.

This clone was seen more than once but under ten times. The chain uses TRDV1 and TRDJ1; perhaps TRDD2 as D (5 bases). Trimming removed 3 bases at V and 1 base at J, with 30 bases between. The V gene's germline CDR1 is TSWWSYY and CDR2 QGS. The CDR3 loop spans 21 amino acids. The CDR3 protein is CALGDPSIPAPALPFTDKLIF. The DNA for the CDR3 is TGTGCTCTTGGGGATCCCTCCATTCCTGCCCCTGCCCTCCCCTTCACCGATAAACTCATCTTT.

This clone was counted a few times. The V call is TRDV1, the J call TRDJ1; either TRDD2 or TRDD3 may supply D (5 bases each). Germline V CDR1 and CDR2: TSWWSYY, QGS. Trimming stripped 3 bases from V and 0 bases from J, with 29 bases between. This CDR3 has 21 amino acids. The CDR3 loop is CALGDAYGSGSVNGYTDKLIF. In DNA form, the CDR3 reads TGTGCTCTTGGGGATGCCTACGGTTCTGGGTCCGTAAATGGGTACACCGATAAACTCATCTTT.

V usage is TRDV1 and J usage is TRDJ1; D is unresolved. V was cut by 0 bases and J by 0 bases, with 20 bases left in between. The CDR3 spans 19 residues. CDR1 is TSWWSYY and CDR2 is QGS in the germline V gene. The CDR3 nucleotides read TGTGCTCTTGGGGAACTAGGACGCGGCTTGCGGGTGTACACCGATAAACTCATCTTT. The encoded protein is CALGELGRGLRVYTDKLIF.

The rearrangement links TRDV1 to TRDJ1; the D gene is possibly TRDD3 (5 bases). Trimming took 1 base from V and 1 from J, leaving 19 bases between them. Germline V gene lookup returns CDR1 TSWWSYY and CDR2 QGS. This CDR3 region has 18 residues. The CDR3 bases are TGTGCTCTTGGGGAACCCGGATGGCGGGGAGCCCGCACCGATAAACTCATCTTT. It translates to CALGEPGWRGARTDKLIF.

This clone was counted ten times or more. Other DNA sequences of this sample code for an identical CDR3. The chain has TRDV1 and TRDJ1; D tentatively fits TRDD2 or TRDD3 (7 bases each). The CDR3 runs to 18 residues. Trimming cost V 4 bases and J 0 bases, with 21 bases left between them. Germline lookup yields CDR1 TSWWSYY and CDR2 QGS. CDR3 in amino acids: CALGAFPTLGGYTDKLIF. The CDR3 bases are TGTGCTCTTGGGGCATTTCCTACTCTGGGGGGCTACACCGATAAACTCATCTTT.